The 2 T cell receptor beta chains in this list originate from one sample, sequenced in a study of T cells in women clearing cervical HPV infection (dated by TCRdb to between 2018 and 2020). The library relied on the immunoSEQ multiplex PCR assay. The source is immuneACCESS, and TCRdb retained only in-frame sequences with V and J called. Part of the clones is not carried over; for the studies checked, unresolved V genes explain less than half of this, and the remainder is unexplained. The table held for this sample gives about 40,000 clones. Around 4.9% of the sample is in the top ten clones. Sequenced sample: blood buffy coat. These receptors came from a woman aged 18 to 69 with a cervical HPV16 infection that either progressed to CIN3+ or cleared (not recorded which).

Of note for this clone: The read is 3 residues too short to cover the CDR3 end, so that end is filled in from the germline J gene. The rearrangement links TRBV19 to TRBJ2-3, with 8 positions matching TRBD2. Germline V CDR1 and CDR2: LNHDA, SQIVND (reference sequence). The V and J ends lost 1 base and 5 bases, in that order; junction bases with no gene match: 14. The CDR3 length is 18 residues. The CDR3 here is CASSIAPTSGPWGDTQYF. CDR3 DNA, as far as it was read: TGTGCCAGTAGTATAGCCCCCACTAGCGGCCCCTGGGGAGATACG. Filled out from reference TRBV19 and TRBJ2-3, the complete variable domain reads DGGITQSPKYLFRKEGQNVTLSCEQNLNHDAMYWYRQDPGQGLRLIYYSQIVNDFQKGDIAEGYSVSREKKESFPLTVTSAQKNPTAFYLCASSIAPTSGPWGDTQYFGPGTRLTVL.

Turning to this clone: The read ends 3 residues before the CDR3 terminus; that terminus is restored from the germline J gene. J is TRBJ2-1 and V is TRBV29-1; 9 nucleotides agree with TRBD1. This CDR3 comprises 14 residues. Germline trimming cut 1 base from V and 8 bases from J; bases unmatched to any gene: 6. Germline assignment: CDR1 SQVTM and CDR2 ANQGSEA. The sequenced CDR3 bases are TGCAGCGTTGAAGCCCCAACAGGGGGCGATGAG. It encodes CSVEAPTGGDE. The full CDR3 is CSVEAPTGGDEQFF.